The source of this T cell receptor beta chain is a study of blood T cell repertoires in COVID-19 (TCRdb year 2020). Broadly, across the study: The collaborator samples originated in the United States, Italy and Spain and spanned the acute and convalescent phases of COVID-19. The prospective study material was composed of cDNA or gDNA derived from T cells, B-cell-depleted T cells, or PBMCs. Deeply sampled blood TCRbeta repertoires from subjects exposed to, actively infected with, or recovered from COVID-19 were included in the dataset. The repertoires were made available in a free public database intended to serve as a resource for research on the immune response to SARS-CoV-2. The samples were drawn from the first 160 participants of the ongoing ImmuneRACE study and from under 1,500 subjects provided by 6 global collaborators. Nearly every sample came with metadata listing a de-identified subject ID, COVID-19 status, age in years and sex. Where available, HLA class I and class II types were taken from metadata supplied by the sample provider and were not determined by assay-based typing.

The immunoSEQ Assay, a bias-controlled multiplex PCR, was used to amplify TCRbeta CDR3 regions from genomic DNA. Per the original workflow: Within the assay, amplification of reference gene primers was used to estimate how many nucleated cells each sample contained. Sequence reads were collapsed and filtered to measure the absolute abundance of every unique TCRbeta CDR3 rearrangement. For each sample, productive Simpson clonality was calculated by taking the square root of Simpson's diversity index across productive rearrangements. TCRdb provides this immuneACCESS table in a form limited to in-frame rearrangements. Some clones are lacking; in checked studies, under half of them reflect an unresolved V gene, and why the rest are absent is not known. D and trimming were read from the DNA, whereas the V and J calls and clone size are those reported in that table. The sample profile shows 200,000 to 300,000 clones; around 89% of them were found once. The ten largest clones capture 3.5% to 4.5% of the sample.

Concerning this clone itself: This receptor's antigen is unknown. Base qualities are missing; no much larger clone stands one base away.

In the prospective study, participants were roughly 18 to 100 years old, resided in approximately 25 geographic areas of the United States, and were enrolled through a virtual design. In the prospective study, participants were assigned to cohorts based on the clinical history participants reported in a screening survey and a study questionnaire. ImmuneRACE Cohort 3 recovered participants were defined by two consecutive negative NP/OP PCR tests, healthcare professional clearance, or symptom resolution. Each participant in the prospective study had whole blood, serum and a nasopharyngeal or oropharyngeal swab collected by mobile phlebotomists. Additional blood draws and questionnaires over an approximately 2-month period could optionally be provided by prospective study participants. Prospective study blood samples were shipped either frozen or at room temperature before DNA extraction. The investigation overall reported the following: The amount of clinical and demographic metadata varied by source and participant and was provided uncurated.

This receptor was identified in a woman in her twenties or thirties who had recovered from COVID-19. Sequencing was done on a sample of PBMCs or T cells enriched from blood (not recorded which).

CDR3 protein: CASSQDGPGGIGQPQHF. The bases read TGCGCCAGCAGCCAAGACGGTCCAGGGGGTATAGGACAGCCCCAGCATTTT. The chain employs TRBV4-1 and TRBJ1-5; TRBD1 fits 7 bases in the junction. The CDR3 starts with the cysteine, ends with the phenylalanine, and has 17 residues. Only the CDR3 DNA is retained, 51 bases long and in frame from the first base. After removal of 0 bases from V and 7 bases from J, the junction retains 12 bases not matched to a gene. The germline V gene yields MGHRA for CDR1 and YSYEKL for CDR2.